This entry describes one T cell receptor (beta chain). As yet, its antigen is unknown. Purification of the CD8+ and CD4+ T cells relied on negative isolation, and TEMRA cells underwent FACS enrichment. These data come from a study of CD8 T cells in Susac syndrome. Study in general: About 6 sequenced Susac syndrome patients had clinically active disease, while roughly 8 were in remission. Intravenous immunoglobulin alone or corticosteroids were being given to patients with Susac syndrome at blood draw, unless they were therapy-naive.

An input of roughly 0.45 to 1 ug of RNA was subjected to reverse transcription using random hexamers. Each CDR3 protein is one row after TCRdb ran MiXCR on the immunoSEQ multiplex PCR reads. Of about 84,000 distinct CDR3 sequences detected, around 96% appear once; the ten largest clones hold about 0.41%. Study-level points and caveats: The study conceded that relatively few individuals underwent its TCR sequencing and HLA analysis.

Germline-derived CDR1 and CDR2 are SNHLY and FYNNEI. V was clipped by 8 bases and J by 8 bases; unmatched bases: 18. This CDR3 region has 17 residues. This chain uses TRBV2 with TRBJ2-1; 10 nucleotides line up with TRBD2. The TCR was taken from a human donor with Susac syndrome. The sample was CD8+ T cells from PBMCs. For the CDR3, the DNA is TGTGCCAGCTTGGGTCTTCAGCGGGAGGGCCCGGTAGATGAGCAGTTCTTC. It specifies CASLGLQREGPVDEQFF.